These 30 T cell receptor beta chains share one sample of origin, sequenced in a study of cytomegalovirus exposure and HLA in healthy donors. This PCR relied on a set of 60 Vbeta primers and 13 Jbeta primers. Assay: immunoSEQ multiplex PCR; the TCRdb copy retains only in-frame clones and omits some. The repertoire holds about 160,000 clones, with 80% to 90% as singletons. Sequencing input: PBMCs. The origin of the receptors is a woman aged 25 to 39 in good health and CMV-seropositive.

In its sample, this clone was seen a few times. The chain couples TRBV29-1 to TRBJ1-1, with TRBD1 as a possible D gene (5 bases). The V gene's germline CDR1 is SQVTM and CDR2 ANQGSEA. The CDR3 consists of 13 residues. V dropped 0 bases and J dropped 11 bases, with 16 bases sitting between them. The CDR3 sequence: CSVEDRQGLMAFF. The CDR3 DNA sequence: TGCAGCGTTGAAGATCGTCAGGGTCTTATGGCTTTCTTT.

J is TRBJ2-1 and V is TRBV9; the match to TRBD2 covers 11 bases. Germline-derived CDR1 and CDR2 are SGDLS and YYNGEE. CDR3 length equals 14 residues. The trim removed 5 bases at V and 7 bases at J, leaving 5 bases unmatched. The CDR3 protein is CASSLAGGRNEQFF. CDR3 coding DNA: TGTGCCAGCAGTTTAGCGGGGGGGAGAAATGAGCAGTTCTTC.

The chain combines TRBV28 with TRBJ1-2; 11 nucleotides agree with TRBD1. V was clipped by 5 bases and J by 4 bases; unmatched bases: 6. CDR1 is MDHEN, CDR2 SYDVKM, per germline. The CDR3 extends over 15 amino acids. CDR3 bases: TGTGCCAGCAGTCTAATAGGGACAGGGGGCTATGGCTACACCTTC. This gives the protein CASSLIGTGGYGYTF.

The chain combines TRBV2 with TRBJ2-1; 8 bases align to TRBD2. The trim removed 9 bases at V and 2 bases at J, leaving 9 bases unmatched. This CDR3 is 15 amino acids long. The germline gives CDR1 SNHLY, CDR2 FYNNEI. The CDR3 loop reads CARTAQRGTYNEQFF. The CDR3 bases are TGTGCCAGGACGGCTCAGCGGGGGACCTACAATGAGCAGTTCTTC.

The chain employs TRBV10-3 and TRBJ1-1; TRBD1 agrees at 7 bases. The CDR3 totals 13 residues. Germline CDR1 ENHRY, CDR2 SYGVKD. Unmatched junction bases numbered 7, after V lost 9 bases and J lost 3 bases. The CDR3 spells CAIMTGWDTEAFF. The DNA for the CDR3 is TGTGCCATTATGACAGGGTGGGACACTGAAGCTTTCTTT.

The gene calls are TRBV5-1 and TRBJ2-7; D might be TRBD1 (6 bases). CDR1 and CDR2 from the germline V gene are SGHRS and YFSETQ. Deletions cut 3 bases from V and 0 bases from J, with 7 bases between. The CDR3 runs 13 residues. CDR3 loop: CASSSDSSYEQYF. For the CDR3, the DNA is TGCGCCAGCAGCTCGGACAGCTCCTACGAGCAGTACTTC.

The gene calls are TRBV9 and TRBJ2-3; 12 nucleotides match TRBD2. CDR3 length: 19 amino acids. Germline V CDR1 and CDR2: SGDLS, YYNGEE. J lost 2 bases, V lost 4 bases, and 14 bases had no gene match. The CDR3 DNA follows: TGTGCCAGCAGCCCCCGACTAGCGGGGGCCCTACCCTCCACAGATACGCAGTATTTT. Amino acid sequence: CASSPRLAGALPSTDTQYF.

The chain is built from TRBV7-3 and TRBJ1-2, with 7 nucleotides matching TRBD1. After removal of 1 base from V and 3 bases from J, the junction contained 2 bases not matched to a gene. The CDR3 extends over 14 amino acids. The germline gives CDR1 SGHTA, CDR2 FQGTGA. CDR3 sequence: CASSLMGTDYGYTF. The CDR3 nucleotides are TGTGCCAGCAGCTTAATGGGGACAGACTATGGCTACACCTTC.

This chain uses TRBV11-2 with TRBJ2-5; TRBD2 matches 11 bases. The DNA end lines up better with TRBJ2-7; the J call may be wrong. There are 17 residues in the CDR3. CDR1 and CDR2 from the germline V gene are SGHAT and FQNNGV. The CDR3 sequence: CASSLKDLAGGPYEQYF. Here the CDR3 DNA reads TGTGCCAGCAGCTTAAAGGATCTAGCGGGGGGCCCCTACGAGCAGTACTTC.

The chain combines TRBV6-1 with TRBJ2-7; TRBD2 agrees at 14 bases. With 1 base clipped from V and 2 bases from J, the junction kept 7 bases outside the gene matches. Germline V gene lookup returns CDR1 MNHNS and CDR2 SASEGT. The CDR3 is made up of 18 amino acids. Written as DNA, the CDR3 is TGTGCCAGCAGTGAAGGGGGACTAGCGGGGGAATTACCCTACGAGCAGTACTTC. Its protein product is CASSEGGLAGELPYEQYF.

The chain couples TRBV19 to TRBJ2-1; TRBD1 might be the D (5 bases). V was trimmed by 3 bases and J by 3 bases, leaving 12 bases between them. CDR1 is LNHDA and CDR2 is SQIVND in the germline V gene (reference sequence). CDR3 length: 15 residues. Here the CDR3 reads CASSMRQWGYNEQFF. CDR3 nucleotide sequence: TGTGCCAGTAGTATGAGACAGTGGGGCTACAATGAGCAGTTCTTC.

Here the CDR3 DNA reads TGCGCCAGCAGCTCCGGGCGAGGGACTGAGTACGAGCAGTACTTC. Residues: CASSSGRGTEYEQYF. This rearrangement joins TRBV4-3 to TRBJ2-7; D possibly corresponds to TRBD2 (6 bases). CDR1 and CDR2 (germline): LGHNA, YSLEER. V lost 5 bases, J lost 4 bases, and 18 bases lay in between. CDR3 size: 15 residues.

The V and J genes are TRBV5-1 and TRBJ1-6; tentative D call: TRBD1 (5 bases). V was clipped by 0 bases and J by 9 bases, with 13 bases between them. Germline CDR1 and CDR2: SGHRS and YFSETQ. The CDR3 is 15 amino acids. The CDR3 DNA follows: TGCGCCAGCAGCTTGGATGGGGCAGTTACTTCACCCCTCCACTTT. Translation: CASSLDGAVTSPLHF.

For the CDR3, the DNA is TGTGCCAGCAGCCCGGGACAGGGCGCCTACGAGCAGTACTTC. Its protein is CASSPGQGAYEQYF. The chain has TRBV5-8 and TRBJ2-7; TRBD1 aligns across 9 bases. Germline assignment: CDR1 SGHTS and CDR2 YDEGEE. Germline trimming cut 4 bases from V and 2 bases from J; bases unmatched to any gene: 4. The CDR3 covers 14 residues.

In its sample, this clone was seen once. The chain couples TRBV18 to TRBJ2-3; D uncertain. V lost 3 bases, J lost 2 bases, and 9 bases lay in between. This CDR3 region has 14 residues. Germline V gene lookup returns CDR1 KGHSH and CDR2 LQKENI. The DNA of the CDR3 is TGTGCCAGCTCACCGTCTAGTCACACAGATACGCAGTATTTT. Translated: CASSPSSHTDTQYF.

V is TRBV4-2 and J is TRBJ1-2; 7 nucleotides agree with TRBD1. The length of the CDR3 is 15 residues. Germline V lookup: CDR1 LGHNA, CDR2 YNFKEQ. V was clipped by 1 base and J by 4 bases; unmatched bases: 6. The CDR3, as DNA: TGTGCCAGCAGCCAAGGGGCAGGGGGGATCTATGGCTACACCTTC. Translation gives CASSQGAGGIYGYTF.

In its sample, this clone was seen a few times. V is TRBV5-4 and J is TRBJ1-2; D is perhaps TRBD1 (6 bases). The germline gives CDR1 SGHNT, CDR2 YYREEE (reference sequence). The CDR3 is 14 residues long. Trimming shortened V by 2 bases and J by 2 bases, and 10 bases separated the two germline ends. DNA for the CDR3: TGTGCCAGCAGCTTACTGCAGGGGAACTATGGCTACACCTTC. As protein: CASSLLQGNYGYTF.

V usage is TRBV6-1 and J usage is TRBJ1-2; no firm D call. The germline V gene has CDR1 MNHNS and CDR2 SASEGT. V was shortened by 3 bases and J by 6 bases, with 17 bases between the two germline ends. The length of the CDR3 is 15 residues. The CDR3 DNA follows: TGTGCCAGCAGTGACTTTATGGGTGTTGGAGATGGCTACACCTTC. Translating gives CASSDFMGVGDGYTF.

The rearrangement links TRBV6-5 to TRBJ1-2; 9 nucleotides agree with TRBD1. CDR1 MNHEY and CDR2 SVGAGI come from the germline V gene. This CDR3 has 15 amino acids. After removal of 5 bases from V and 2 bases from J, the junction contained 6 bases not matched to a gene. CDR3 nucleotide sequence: TGTGCCAGCAGTGGGGGGACAGGGAAAAACTATGGCTACACCTTC. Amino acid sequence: CASSGGTGKNYGYTF.

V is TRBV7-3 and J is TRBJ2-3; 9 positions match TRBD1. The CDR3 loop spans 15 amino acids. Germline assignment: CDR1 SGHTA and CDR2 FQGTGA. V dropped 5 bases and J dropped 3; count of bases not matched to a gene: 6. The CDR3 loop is CASSPDRGGTDTQYF. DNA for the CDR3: TGTGCCAGCAGCCCGGACAGGGGAGGTACAGATACGCAGTATTTT. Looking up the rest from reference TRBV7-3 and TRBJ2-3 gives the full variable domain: GAGVSQTPSNKVTEKGKYVELRCDPISGHTALYWYRQSLGQGPEFLIYFQGTGAADDSGLPNDRFFAVRPEGSVSTLKIQRTERGDSAVYLCASSPDRGGTDTQYFGPGTRLTVL.

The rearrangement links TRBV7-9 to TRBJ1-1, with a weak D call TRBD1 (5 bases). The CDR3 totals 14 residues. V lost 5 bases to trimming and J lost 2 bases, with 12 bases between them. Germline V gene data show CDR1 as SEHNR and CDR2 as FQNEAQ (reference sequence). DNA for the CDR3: TGTGCCAGCAGCCCCGACCAGGGAAACACTGAAGCTTTCTTT. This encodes CASSPDQGNTEAFF.

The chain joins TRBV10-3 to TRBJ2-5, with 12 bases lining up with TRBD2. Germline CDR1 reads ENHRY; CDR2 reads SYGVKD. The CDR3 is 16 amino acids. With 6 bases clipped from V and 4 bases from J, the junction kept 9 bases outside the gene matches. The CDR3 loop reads CAIRGPSGGAGETQYF. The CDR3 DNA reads TGTGCCATCAGAGGGCCTAGCGGGGGGGCTGGAGAGACCCAGTACTTC.

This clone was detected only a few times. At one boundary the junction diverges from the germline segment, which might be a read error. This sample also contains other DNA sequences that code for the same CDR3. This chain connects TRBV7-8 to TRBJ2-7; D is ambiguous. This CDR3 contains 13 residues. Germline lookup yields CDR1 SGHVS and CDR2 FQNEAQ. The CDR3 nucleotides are TGTGCTAGCAAGCAGAGGCCGGCATACGAGCAGTACTTC. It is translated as CASKQRPAYEQYF.

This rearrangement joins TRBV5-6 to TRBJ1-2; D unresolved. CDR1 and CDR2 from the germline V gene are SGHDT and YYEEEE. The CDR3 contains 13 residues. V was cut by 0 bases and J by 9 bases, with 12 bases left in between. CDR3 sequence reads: CASSLGHYLSYTF. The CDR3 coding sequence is TGTGCCAGCAGCTTGGGTCACTATCTGAGCTACACCTTC.

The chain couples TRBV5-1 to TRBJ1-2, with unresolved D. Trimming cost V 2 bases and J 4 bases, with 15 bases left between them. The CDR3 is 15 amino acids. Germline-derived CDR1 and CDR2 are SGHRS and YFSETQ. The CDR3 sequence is CASSFNGRSAYGYTF. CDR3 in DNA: TGCGCCAGCAGCTTTAACGGTCGGTCTGCCTATGGCTACACCTTC.

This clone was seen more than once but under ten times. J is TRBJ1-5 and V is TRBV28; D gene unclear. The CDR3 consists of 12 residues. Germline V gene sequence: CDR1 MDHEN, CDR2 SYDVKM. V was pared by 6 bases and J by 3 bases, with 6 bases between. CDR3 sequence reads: CASSPHNQPQHF. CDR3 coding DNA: TGTGCCAGCAGCCCCCACAATCAGCCCCAGCATTTT.

The CDR3 loop reads CASSWTGGAYEQYF. The DNA for the CDR3 is TGTGCCAGCAGCTGGACAGGGGGCGCGTACGAGCAGTACTTC. This sequence joins TRBV7-2 and TRBJ2-7; 11 nucleotides match TRBD1. After removal of 4 bases from V and 4 bases from J, the junction contained 3 bases not matched to a gene. This CDR3 is built from 14 residues. Per the germline V gene, CDR1 is SGHTA and CDR2 is FQGNSA.

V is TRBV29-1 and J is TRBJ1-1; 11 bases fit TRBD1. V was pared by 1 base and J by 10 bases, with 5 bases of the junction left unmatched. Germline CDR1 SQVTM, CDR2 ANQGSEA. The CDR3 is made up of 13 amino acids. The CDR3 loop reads CSVEGSGTGGAFF. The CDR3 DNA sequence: TGCAGCGTTGAAGGCTCCGGGACAGGGGGAGCTTTCTTT.

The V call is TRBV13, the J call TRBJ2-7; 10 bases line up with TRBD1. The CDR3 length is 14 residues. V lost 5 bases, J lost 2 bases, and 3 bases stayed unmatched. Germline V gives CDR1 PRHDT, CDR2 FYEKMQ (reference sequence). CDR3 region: CASSLGQGAYEQYF. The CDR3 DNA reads TGTGCCAGCAGCCTCGGACAGGGGGCCTACGAGCAGTACTTC.

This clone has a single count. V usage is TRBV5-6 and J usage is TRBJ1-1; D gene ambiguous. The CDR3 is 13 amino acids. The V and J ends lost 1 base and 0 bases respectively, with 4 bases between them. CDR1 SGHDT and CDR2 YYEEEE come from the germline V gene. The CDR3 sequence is CASSLRVNTEAFF. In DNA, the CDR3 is TGTGCCAGCAGCTTGCGGGTGAACACTGAAGCTTTCTTT.